This T cell receptor (beta chain) was sequenced for a study of blood T cell repertoires in COVID-19. The V and J ends lost 8 bases and 2 bases respectively, with 17 bases between them. The CDR3 runs to 15 residues. The assay was immunoSEQ multiplex PCR, and TCRdb's table has in-frame clones only and misses some. This table holds approximately 200,000 clones, about 85% found once. V and J are TRBV23-1 and TRBJ2-3, with D possibly TRBD2 on 7 matching bases. TRBV23-1 is designated an ORF whose function remains uncertain. The sequencing sample was made of peripheral blood. The clonotype was recovered from a woman in her 30s with active or convalescent COVID-19. Here the CDR3 DNA reads TGCGCCAGCGGGCGGGGGCGACTAGCCACAGATACGCAGTATTTT. This codes for CASGRGRLATDTQYF.